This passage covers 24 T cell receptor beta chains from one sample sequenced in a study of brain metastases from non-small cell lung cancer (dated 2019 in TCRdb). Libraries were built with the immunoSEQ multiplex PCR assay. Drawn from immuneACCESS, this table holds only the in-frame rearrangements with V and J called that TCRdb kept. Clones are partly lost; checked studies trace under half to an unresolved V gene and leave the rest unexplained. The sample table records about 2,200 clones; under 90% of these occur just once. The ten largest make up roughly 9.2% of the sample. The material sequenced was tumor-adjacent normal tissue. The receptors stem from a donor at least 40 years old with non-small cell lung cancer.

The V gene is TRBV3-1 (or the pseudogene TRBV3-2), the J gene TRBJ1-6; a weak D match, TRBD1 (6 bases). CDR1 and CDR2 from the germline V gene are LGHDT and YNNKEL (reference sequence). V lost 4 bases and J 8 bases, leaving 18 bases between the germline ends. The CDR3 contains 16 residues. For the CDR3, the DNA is TGTGCCAGCAGCCTCCGTGGTACAGGGTGGGATTCACCCCTCCACTTT. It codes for CASSLRGTGWDSPLHF.

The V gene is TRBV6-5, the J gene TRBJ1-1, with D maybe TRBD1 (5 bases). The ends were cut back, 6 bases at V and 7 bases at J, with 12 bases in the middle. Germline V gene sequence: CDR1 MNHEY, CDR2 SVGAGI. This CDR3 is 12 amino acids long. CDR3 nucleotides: TGTGCCAGCAGCCCGAATGGGGGTGAAGCTTTCTTT. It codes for CASSPNGGEAFF.

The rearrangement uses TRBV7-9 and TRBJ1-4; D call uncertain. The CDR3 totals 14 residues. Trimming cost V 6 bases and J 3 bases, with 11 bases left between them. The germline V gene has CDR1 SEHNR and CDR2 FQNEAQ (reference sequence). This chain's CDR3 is CASRTDGPNEKLFF. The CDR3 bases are TGTGCCAGCAGGACGGACGGACCTAATGAAAAACTGTTTTTT.

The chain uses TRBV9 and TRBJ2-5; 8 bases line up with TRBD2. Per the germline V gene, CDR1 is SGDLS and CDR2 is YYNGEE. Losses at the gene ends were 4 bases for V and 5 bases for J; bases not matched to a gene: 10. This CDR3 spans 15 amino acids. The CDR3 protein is CASSLGGGRWETQYF. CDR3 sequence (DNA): TGTGCCAGCAGCCTTGGCGGGGGGCGATGGGAGACCCAGTACTTC.

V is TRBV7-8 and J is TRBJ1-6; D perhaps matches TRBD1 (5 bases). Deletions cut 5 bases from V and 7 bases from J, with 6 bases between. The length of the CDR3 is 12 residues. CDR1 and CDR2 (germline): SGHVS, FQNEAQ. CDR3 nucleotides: TGTGCCAGCAGCCGACAGAATTCACCCCTCCACTTT. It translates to CASSRQNSPLHF.

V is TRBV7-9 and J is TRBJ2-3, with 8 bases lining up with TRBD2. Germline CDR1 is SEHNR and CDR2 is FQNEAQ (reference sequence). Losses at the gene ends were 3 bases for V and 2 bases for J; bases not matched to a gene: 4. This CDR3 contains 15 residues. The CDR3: CASSLGGGITDTQYF. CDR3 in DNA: TGTGCCAGCAGCTTGGGCGGGGGGATCACAGATACGCAGTATTTT.

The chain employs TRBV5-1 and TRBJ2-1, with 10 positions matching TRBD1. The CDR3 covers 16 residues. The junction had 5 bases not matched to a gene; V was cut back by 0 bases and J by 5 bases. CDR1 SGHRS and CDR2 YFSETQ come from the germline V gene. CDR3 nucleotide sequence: TGCGCCAGCAGCTTGGCCCCCGGGACAGGGGACAATGAGCAGTTCTTC. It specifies CASSLAPGTGDNEQFF.

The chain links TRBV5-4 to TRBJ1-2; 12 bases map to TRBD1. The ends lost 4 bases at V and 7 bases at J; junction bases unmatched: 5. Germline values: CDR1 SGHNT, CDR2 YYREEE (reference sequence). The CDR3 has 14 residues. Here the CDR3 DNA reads TGTGCCAGCAGCCGGGGACAGGGGGCGCTTGGCTACACCTTC. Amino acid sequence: CASSRGQGALGYTF.

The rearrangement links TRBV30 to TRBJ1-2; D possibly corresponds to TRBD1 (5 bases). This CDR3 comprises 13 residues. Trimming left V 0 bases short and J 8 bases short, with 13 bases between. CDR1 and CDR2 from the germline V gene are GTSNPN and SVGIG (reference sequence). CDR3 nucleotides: TGTGCCTGGAGTGTAGCCAGGGTTAGAGGCTACACCTTC. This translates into CAWSVARVRGYTF.

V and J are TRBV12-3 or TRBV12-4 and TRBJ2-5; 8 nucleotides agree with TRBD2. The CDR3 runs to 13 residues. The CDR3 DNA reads TGTGCTACAACGGGGGGGGCCCAAGAGACCCAGTACTTC. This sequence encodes CATTGGAQETQYF.

The CDR3 bases are TGCGCCAGCAGTTATGCGTCAGGAAACTATGGCTACACCTTC. It encodes CASSYASGNYGYTF. The chain carries TRBV5-1 and TRBJ1-2; the D is unclear. Germline CDR1 reads SGHRS; CDR2 reads YFSETQ. The V and J ends lost 5 bases and 2 bases respectively, with 13 bases between them. This CDR3 region has 14 residues.

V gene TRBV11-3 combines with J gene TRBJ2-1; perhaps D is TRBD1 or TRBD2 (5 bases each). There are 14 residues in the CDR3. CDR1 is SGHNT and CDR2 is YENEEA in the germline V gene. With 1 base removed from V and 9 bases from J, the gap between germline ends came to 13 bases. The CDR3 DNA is TGTGCCAGCAGCTTAGGGGGGATTCGGGGTGAGCAGTTCTTC. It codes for CASSLGGIRGEQFF.

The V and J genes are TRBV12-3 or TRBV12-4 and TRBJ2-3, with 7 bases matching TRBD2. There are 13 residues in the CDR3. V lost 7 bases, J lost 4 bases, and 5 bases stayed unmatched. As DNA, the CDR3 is TGTGCCAGCACGGGCGGGGGTGCAGATACGCAGTATTTT. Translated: CASTGGGADTQYF.

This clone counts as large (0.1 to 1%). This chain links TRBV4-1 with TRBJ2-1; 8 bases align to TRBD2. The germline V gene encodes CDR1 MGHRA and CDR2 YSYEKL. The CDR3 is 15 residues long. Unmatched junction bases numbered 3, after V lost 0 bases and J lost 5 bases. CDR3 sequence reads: CASSQDGTRNNEQFF. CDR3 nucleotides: TGCGCCAGCAGCCAAGATGGGACTAGAAACAATGAGCAGTTCTTC.

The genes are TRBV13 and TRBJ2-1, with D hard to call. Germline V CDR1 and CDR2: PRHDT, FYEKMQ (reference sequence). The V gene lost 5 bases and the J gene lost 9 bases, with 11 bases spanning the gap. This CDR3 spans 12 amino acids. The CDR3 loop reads CASSVSLGEQFF. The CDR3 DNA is TGTGCCAGCAGCGTAAGTCTCGGTGAGCAGTTCTTC.

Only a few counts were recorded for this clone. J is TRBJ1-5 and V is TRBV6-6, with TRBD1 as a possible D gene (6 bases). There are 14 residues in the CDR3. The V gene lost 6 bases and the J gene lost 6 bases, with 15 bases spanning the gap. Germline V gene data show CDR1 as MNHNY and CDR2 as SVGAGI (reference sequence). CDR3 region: CASSPARGLQPQHF. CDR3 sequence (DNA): TGTGCCAGCAGCCCCGCCAGGGGACTTCAGCCCCAGCATTTT.

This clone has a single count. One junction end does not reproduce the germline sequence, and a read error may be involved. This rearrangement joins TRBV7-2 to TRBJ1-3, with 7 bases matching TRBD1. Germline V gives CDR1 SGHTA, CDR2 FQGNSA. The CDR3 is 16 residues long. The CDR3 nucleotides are TGTGCCAGCAGCTTAGCAGGGACAGCCTCTAGAAACACCATATATTTT. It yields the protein CASSLAGTASRNTIYF.

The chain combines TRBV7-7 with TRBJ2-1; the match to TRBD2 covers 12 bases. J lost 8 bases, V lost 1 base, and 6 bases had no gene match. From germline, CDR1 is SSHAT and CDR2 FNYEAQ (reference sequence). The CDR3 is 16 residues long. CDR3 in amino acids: CASSLGRTSGIDEQFF. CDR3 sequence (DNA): TGTGCCAGCAGCTTAGGGCGGACTAGCGGGATAGATGAGCAGTTCTTC.

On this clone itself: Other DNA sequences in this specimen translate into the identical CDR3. CDR3 DNA: TGCGCCAGCAGCTTGACAGGGAGGGACACTGAAGCTTTCTTT. Translated: CASSLTGRDTEAFF. This chain joins TRBV5-1 and TRBJ1-1; tentatively, D is TRBD1 (6 bases). The CDR3 is 14 amino acids. Trimming shortened V by 1 base and J by 3 bases, and 10 bases separated the two germline ends. Looked up from germline, CDR1 is SGHRS and CDR2 is YFSETQ.

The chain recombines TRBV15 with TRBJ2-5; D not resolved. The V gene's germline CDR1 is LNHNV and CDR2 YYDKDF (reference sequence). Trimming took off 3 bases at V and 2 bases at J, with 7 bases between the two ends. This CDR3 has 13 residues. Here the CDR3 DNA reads TGTGCCACCAGCAGGGTCAGACAAGAGACCCAGTACTTC. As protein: CATSRVRQETQYF.

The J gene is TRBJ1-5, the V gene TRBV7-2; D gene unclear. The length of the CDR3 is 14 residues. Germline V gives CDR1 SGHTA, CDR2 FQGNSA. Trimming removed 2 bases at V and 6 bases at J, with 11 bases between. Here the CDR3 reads CASSLFAWIQPQHF. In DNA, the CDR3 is TGTGCCAGCAGCTTATTTGCATGGATTCAGCCCCAGCATTTT.

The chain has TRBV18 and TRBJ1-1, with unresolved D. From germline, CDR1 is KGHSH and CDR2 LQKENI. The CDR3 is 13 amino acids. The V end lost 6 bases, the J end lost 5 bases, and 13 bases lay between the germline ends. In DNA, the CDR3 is TGTGCCAGCTCCCCCAGTAGTTGGACTGAAGCTTTCTTT. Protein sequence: CASSPSSWTEAFF.

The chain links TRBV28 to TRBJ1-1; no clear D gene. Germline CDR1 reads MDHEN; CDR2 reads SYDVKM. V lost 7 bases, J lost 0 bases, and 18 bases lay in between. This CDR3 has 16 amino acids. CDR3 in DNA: TGTGCCAGCATCCCCCCCTCGGCAGGCCTGAACACTGAAGCTTTCTTT. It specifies CASIPPSAGLNTEAFF. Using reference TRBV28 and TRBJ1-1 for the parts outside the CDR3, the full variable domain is DVKVTQSSRYLVKRTGEKVFLECVQDMDHENMFWYRQDPGLGLRLIYFSYDVKMKEKGDIPEGYSVSREKKERFSLILESASTNQTSMYLCASIPPSAGLNTEAFFGQGTRLTVV.

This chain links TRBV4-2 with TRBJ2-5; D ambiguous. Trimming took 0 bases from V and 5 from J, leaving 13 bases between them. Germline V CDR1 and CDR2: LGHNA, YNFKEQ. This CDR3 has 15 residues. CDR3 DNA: TGTGCCAGCAGCCAAGATCATAACGGGCGGGAGACCCAGTACTTC. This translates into CASSQDHNGRETQYF.